This T cell receptor (beta chain) was found in a study of graft-versus-host responses after intestinal transplantation. Points from the study as a whole: The highest levels of circulating GvH clones went along with early declines in HvG clones after transplant. There were GvH clones found in recipient marrow, and some of them appeared first in ileum or blood.

On this clone itself: Antigen: not known.

The junction had 6 bases not matched to a gene; V was cut back by 5 bases and J by 2 bases. The germline V gene has CDR1 SQVTM and CDR2 ANQGSEA. The CDR3 length is 13 residues. Sequencing used immunoSEQ multiplex PCR; TCRdb keeps in-frame clones, though not all of them. The sample lists around 110,000 clones, 90% seen once, with roughly 0.2% in the top ten. Specimen: unstimulated CD4+ T cells sorted from spleen or lymph node cells, collected before intestinal transplant. The chain recombines TRBV29-1 with TRBJ2-7; 7 nucleotides line up with TRBD1. The TCR comes from a human donor who received an intestinal transplant. CDR3: CSVKRDSPYEQYF. The CDR3, as DNA: TGCAGCGTTAAAAGGGACAGTCCCTACGAGCAGTACTTC.